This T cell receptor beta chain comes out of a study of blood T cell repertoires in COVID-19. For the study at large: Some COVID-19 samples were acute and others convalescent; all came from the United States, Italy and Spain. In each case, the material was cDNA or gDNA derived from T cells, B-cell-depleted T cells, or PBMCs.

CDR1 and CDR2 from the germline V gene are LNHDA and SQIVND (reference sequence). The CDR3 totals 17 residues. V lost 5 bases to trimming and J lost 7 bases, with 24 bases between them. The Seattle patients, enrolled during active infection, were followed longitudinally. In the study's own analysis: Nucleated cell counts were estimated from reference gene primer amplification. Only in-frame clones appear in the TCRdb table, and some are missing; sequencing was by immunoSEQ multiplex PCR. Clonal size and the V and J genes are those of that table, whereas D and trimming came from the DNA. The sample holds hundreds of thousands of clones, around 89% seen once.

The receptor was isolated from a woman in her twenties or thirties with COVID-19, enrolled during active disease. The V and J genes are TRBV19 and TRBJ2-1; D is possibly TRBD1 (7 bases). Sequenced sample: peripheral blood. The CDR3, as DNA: TGTGCCAGTAGTGTCGGGACAGCCGTGGGGGACTTAAATGAGCAGTTCTTC. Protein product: CASSVGTAVGDLNEQFF.